Shown below are 29 T cell receptor beta chains from a single sample sequenced in a study of beta chain features in type 1 diabetes. Isolated RNA was reverse transcribed in full, so expressed TCRB transcripts were sequenced. The protocol was immunoSEQ multiplex PCR, while the TCRdb copy is restricted to in-frame clones and leaves out a portion. The sample holds some 270,000 clones, roughly 11% seen once. Findings and caveats of the study: Among all four CD4+ subsets, Type 1 diabetes patients had TCRB CDR3s that were moderately but significantly shorter.

No antigen is known for these receptors. Sequenced material: naive CD4+ T cells from blood. These receptor sequences come from a man aged 25-40 years with type 1 diabetes.

This chain links TRBV6-5 with TRBJ2-1; the match to TRBD2 covers 11 bases. Germline CDR1 is MNHEY and CDR2 is SVGAGI. CDR3 length: 15 amino acids. V shed 6 bases and J 5 bases; nucleotides not matched to a gene: 6. Written as DNA, the CDR3 is TGTGCCAGCAGAAGACTAGCGGGGTTGGACAATGAGCAGTTCTTC. It yields the protein CASRRLAGLDNEQFF.

This chain uses TRBV7-8 with TRBJ1-4; possibly TRBD1 for D (5 bases). The CDR3 is 12 residues long. CDR1 and CDR2 from the germline V gene are SGHVS and FQNEAQ. V lost 5 bases and J 11 bases, leaving 12 bases between the germline ends. The CDR3 DNA sequence: TGTGCCAGCAGCGACCCTCGGGGGAAACTGTTTTTT. This sequence encodes CASSDPRGKLFF.

V and J are TRBV11-2 and TRBJ2-4, with 7 bases fitting TRBD2. From germline, CDR1 is SGHAT and CDR2 FQNNGV. The CDR3 sequence is 14 residues long. Trimming took 1 base from V and 6 from J; bases not matched to a gene: 3. CDR3 residues: CASSLGLAGNIQYF. The CDR3 DNA reads as TGTGCCAGCAGCTTAGGTTTAGCGGGAAACATTCAGTACTTC.

This clone was seen a handful of times. The chain employs TRBV14 and TRBJ1-6, with D possibly being TRBD1 (5 bases). Germline V gene data show CDR1 as SGHDN and CDR2 as FVKESK. This CDR3 is 13 amino acids long. V lost 5 bases and J 13 bases, leaving 15 bases between the germline ends. CDR3: CASSEQAAWPLHF. CDR3 nucleotides: TGTGCCAGCAGCGAACAGGCCGCGTGGCCCCTCCACTTT.

J is TRBJ2-1 and V is TRBV5-1; 13 bases match TRBD2. Germline CDR1 SGHRS, CDR2 YFSETQ. Trimming cost V 3 bases and J 4 bases; bases outside gene matches: 16. The length of the CDR3 is 20 residues. The CDR3 here is CASSSPSGTSGVDAYNEQFF. The CDR3 bases are TGCGCCAGCAGCTCCCCCTCAGGGACTAGCGGGGTTGACGCTTACAATGAGCAGTTCTTC.

The sample holds a few counts of this clone. The chain employs TRBV7-8 and TRBJ2-5, with unresolved D. The CDR3 has 13 residues. Per germline, CDR1 SGHVS and CDR2 FQNEAQ. Between the trimmed V and J ends, which lost 2 bases and 4 bases, there was a span of 8 bases. The CDR3 sequence is CASSLPNRETQYF. DNA for the CDR3: TGTGCCAGCAGCTTACCTAATAGAGAGACCCAGTACTTC.

As to this clone: Other DNA sequences in this sample translate to the same CDR3. The CDR3 sequence is CSARAAETQYF. CDR3 DNA: TGCAGTGCTAGGGCAGCGGAGACCCAGTACTTC. V and J are TRBV20-1 and TRBJ2-5, with D uncertain. The CDR3 extends over 11 amino acids. In germline, CDR1 is DFQATT, CDR2 SNEGSKA (reference sequence). V was cut by 3 bases and J by 5 bases, with 7 bases left in between.

In DNA, the CDR3 is TGTGCCAGCAGAGTGACAGGGACTGAAGCTTTCTTT. This translates into CASRVTGTEAFF. V gene TRBV2 combines with J gene TRBJ1-1; the match to TRBD1 covers 7 bases. The CDR3 is 12 residues long. In germline, CDR1 is SNHLY, CDR2 FYNNEI. The J segment lost 5 bases and the V segment lost 6 bases, leaving 3 bases of the junction unmatched.

The chain carries TRBV28 and TRBJ2-3; TRBD1 is a possible D gene (5 bases). V dropped 7 bases and J dropped 2 bases, with 7 bases sitting between them. Per germline, CDR1 MDHEN and CDR2 SYDVKM. This CDR3 has 12 residues. The CDR3 sequence is CASKGSTDTQYF. The CDR3 DNA sequence: TGTGCCAGCAAGGGGTCCACAGATACGCAGTATTTT.

V gene TRBV6-5 combines with J gene TRBJ1-6; TRBD1 matches 7 bases. V gave up 8 bases and J gave up 14 bases; unmatched junction bases: 9. The CDR3 totals 12 residues. Germline V gene lookup returns CDR1 MNHEY and CDR2 SVGAGI. The CDR3 sequence: CASGTAFVALHF. The CDR3 DNA follows: TGTGCCAGCGGGACAGCCTTTGTAGCCCTCCACTTT.

Concerning this clone: Different DNA sequences within this sample yield the same CDR3. The chain is built from TRBV18 and TRBJ2-7, with a tentative D call TRBD1 (6 bases). Germline V CDR1 and CDR2: KGHSH, LQKENI. V was trimmed by 3 bases and J by 0 bases, leaving 9 bases between them. This CDR3 is 14 amino acids long. The CDR3 spells CASSPQGSSYEQYF. CDR3 sequence (DNA): TGTGCCAGCTCACCCCAGGGGAGCTCCTACGAGCAGTACTTC.

This clone was counted a few times. The chain has TRBV7-2 and TRBJ2-7; 7 nucleotides agree with TRBD1. J lost 4 bases, V lost 6 bases, and 12 bases had no gene match. This CDR3 spans 15 amino acids. Germline V lookup: CDR1 SGHTA, CDR2 FQGNSA. CDR3 nucleotide sequence: TGTGCCAGCAGGTCAACTCCGGACAGGTGGTACGAGCAGTACTTC. Encoded protein: CASRSTPDRWYEQYF. The variable domain in full, completed from reference TRBV7-2 and TRBJ2-7, reads GAGVSQSPSNKVTEKGKDVELRCDPISGHTALYWYRQSLGQGLEFLIYFQGNSAPDKSGLPSDRFSAERTGGSVSTLTIQRTQQEDSAVYLCASRSTPDRWYEQYFGPGTRLTVT.

The chain combines TRBV7-3 with TRBJ1-6; the D is unclear. This CDR3 is built from 14 residues. V lost 5 bases and J 11 bases, leaving 16 bases between the germline ends. Germline V gene data show CDR1 as SGHTA and CDR2 as FQGTGA. The CDR3 DNA sequence: TGTGCCAGCAGCCAGCTGGGCCCATGGCCACCCCTCCACTTT. Its protein product is CASSQLGPWPPLHF.

This clone turned up a few times. The chain couples TRBV11-3 to TRBJ2-5; possibly TRBD2 for D (6 bases). The germline gives CDR1 SGHNT, CDR2 YENEEA. Trimming cost V 6 bases and J 5 bases, with 13 bases left between them. The length of the CDR3 is 13 residues. As DNA, the CDR3 is TGTGCCAGCAGTTCGGGACTTGAGGAGACCCAGTACTTC. Encoded protein: CASSSGLEETQYF. Based on the CDR3 plus reference TRBV11-3 and TRBJ2-5, the full variable domain is EAGVVQSPRYKIIEKKQPVAFWCNPISGHNTLYWYLQNLGQGPELLIRYENEEAVDDSQLPKDRFSAERLKGVDSTLKIQPAELGDSAVYLCASSSGLEETQYFGPGTRLLVL.

The chain is built from TRBV4-1 and TRBJ2-2; TRBD1 matches 7 bases. CDR1 and CDR2 (germline): MGHRA, YSYEKL. The V segment lost 2 bases and the J segment 6 bases; nucleotides outside the gene matches: 15. CDR3 size: 18 residues. CDR3 nucleotide sequence: TGCGCCAGCAGCCAACCAGACAGGGCCTATTCAGTTGCCGGGGAGCTGTTTTTT. It specifies CASSQPDRAYSVAGELFF.

V usage is TRBV5-1 and J usage is TRBJ2-5, with a possible D match to TRBD2 (5 bases). CDR1 and CDR2 from the germline V gene are SGHRS and YFSETQ. The V gene lost 8 bases and the J gene lost 3 bases, with 11 bases spanning the gap. The CDR3 contains 12 residues. In DNA form, the CDR3 reads TGCGCCAGAGGGAGTGGGGAAGAGACCCAGTACTTC. The encoded protein is CARGSGEETQYF.

The chain is built from TRBV7-2 and TRBJ1-5; D not certain. Trimming left V 1 base short and J 1 base short, with 14 bases between. The CDR3 covers 17 residues. The V gene's germline CDR1 is SGHTA and CDR2 FQGNSA. In DNA, the CDR3 is TGTGCCAGCAGCTTAGGGGGAGGTCGGGGAAGCAATCAGCCCCAGCATTTT. It translates to CASSLGGGRGSNQPQHF.

This clone was picked up a small number of times. The J gene is TRBJ2-3, the V gene TRBV16, with D perhaps matching TRBD1 (5 bases). The CDR3 loop spans 14 amino acids. The germline V gene has CDR1 KGHSY and CDR2 FQNENV. Trimming stripped 5 bases from V and 7 bases from J, with 16 bases between. CDR3 coding DNA: TGTGCCAGCAGCGGCCCCCAGTGGACAAATACGCAGTATTTT. Amino acids: CASSGPQWTNTQYF.

The chain has TRBV7-6 and TRBJ2-5; 10 positions agree with TRBD2. V trimming: 5 bases; J trimming: 7 bases; junction bases outside the gene matches: 10. Germline V gives CDR1 SGHVS, CDR2 FNYEAQ. The length of the CDR3 is 15 residues. The CDR3 loop reads CASSGQTSGPGTQYF. The CDR3 DNA reads TGTGCCAGCAGCGGCCAGACTAGCGGGCCGGGGACCCAGTACTTC.

This clone has just a few counts. The chain joins TRBV15 to TRBJ1-2; weak D call: TRBD1 (5 bases). The CDR3 has 16 residues. The germline CDR1 and CDR2 sequences are LNHNV and YYDKDF (reference sequence). V was cut by 0 bases and J by 8 bases, with 19 bases left in between. The CDR3 reads CATSRDRGRVVWGYTF. The CDR3, as DNA: TGTGCCACCAGCAGAGATCGTGGCAGGGTCGTTTGGGGCTACACCTTC.

The chain is built from TRBV25-1 and TRBJ2-7; TRBD1 aligns across 9 bases. Germline lookup yields CDR1 MGHDK and CDR2 SYGVNS. CDR3 size: 15 residues. J was trimmed by 3 bases and V by 9 bases; bases with no gene match: 12. The CDR3 protein is CASATGQGPLYEQYF. DNA of the CDR3: TGTGCCAGTGCGACTGGACAGGGGCCCCTCTACGAGCAGTACTTC.

V is TRBV5-1 and J is TRBJ1-5; 8 bases agree with TRBD1. Germline CDR1 and CDR2: SGHRS and YFSETQ. Trimming cost V 4 bases and J 0 bases; bases outside gene matches: 3. This CDR3 contains 15 residues. CDR3 coding DNA: TGCGCCAGCAGCCAGACAGGGGATAGCAATCAGCCCCAGCATTTT. Its protein is CASSQTGDSNQPQHF. Looking up the rest from reference TRBV5-1 and TRBJ1-5 gives the full variable domain: KAGVTQTPRYLIKTRGQQVTLSCSPISGHRSVSWYQQTPGQGLQFLFEYFSETQRNKGNFPGRFSGRQFSNSRSEMNVSTLELGDSALYLCASSQTGDSNQPQHFGDGTRLSIL.

This clone was observed a handful of times. This rearrangement joins TRBV4-3 to TRBJ1-2, with D possibly TRBD1 on 6 matching bases. The CDR3 runs 15 residues. The ends were cut back, 2 bases at V and 6 bases at J, with 16 bases in the middle. CDR1 and CDR2 from the germline V gene are LGHNA and YSLEER. The CDR3 sequence is CASSQMRQAHHGYTF. CDR3 DNA sequence: TGCGCCAGCAGCCAAATGAGACAGGCCCACCATGGCTACACCTTC.

This clone showed up just a few times. V usage is TRBV7-9 and J usage is TRBJ1-1; 9 nucleotides line up with TRBD1. Germline trimming cut 5 bases from V and 5 bases from J; bases unmatched to any gene: 6. Germline CDR1 and CDR2: SEHNR and FQNEAQ (reference sequence). This CDR3 contains 14 residues. CDR3 DNA: TGTGCCAGCAGCACTACAGGGGGCGAAACTGAAGCTTTCTTT. Translation gives CASSTTGGETEAFF.

This clone occurred a few times. The chain links TRBV7-3 to TRBJ2-3, with D perhaps matching TRBD1 (7 bases). V was trimmed by 5 bases and J by 4 bases, leaving 13 bases between them. CDR1 and CDR2 (germline): SGHTA, FQGTGA. The CDR3 spans 14 residues. CDR3 sequence reads: CASSRTGEADTQYF. CDR3 DNA sequence: TGTGCCAGCAGCCGCACAGGGGAGGCAGATACGCAGTATTTT.

V gene TRBV13 combines with J gene TRBJ1-2; D gene ambiguous. Germline CDR1 reads PRHDT; CDR2 reads FYEKMQ (reference sequence). The CDR3 loop spans 14 amino acids. V lost 5 bases to trimming and J lost 2 bases, with 12 bases between them. The CDR3 DNA reads TGTGCCAGCAGCCCCCTCGACGGGAACTATGGCTACACCTTC. This gives the protein CASSPLDGNYGYTF.

This clone has more than one count but fewer than ten. This chain links TRBV9 with TRBJ1-2; D is uncertain. Trimming took 2 bases from V and 1 from J, leaving 6 bases between them. CDR1 is SGDLS and CDR2 is YYNGEE in the germline V gene. The CDR3 runs 13 residues. CDR3 nucleotides: TGTGCCAGCAGCGTCGACAATAACTATGGCTACACCTTC. Its protein is CASSVDNNYGYTF.

This clone was detected a few times. As DNA, the CDR3 is TGTGCCAGCAGCTTCGGGAGGGGTGAGACCCAGTACTTC. Translated: CASSFGRGETQYF. The rearrangement uses TRBV7-2 and TRBJ2-5; 8 nucleotides agree with TRBD2. After removal of 3 bases from V and 5 bases from J, the junction contained 2 bases not matched to a gene. Germline CDR1 and CDR2: SGHTA and FQGNSA. CDR3 size: 13 residues.

This chain connects TRBV27 to TRBJ2-7; 7 bases align to TRBD2. The germline CDR1 and CDR2 sequences are MNHEY and SMNVEV (reference sequence). This CDR3 is 15 amino acids long. With 5 bases clipped from V and 0 bases from J, the junction kept 7 bases outside the gene matches. In DNA form, the CDR3 reads TGTGCCAGCAGTCGAGCGGGAACCCGCTCCTACGAGCAGTACTTC. This gives the protein CASSRAGTRSYEQYF.